What follows are 13 T cell receptor beta chains derived from one specimen sequenced in a study of OX40 agonist ivuxolimab in advanced cancers. Receptor libraries were prepared by the immunoSEQ multiplex PCR assay. Imported from immuneACCESS, the table was reduced by TCRdb to in-frame sequences with V and J called. These copies leave out some clones; in studies compared against another copy, an unresolved V gene accounts for under half, and the cause of the remainder is not known. The sample records around 40,000 clones, 75% to 90% of which are singletons. More than 12% of the sample is taken by the ten largest. The sample in question was CD4+ or CD8+ T cells sorted from blood, obtained in a trial of the OX40 agonist ivuxolimab. The source is an adult with an advanced solid tumor such as melanoma, head and neck, liver or kidney cancer.

Note on this clone: Other DNA sequences in the sample encode the same CDR3. Here the CDR3 DNA reads TGTGCCAGCAGTTTACTAGCGGGGGGGCCTGGTGAGCAGTTCTTC. It translates to CASSLLAGGPGEQFF. The J gene is TRBJ2-1, the V gene TRBV28; 12 nucleotides align to TRBD2. Losses at the gene ends were 2 bases for V and 9 bases for J; bases not matched to a gene: 5. Germline loops: CDR1 MDHEN, CDR2 SYDVKM. This CDR3 has 15 amino acids.

The V gene is TRBV5-1, the J gene TRBJ1-4, with TRBD1 identical over 9 bases. Trimming at V came to 2 bases and at J to 7 bases, leaving 6 bases not matched to a gene. The CDR3 totals 15 residues. Germline-derived CDR1 and CDR2 are SGHRS and YFSETQ. DNA for the CDR3: TGCGCCAGCAGCTTTACCACAGGGGGCCGTGAAAAACTGTTTTTT. The encoded protein is CASSFTTGGREKLFF.

The rearrangement links TRBV4-1 to TRBJ1-1; the D gene is possibly TRBD1 (5 bases). The CDR3 runs to 12 residues. Germline CDR1 is MGHRA and CDR2 is YSYEKL. V was clipped by 3 bases and J by 8 bases, with 10 bases between them. In DNA, the CDR3 is TGCGCCAGCAGCCAGCCGGGACGCGAAGCTTTCTTT. It encodes CASSQPGREAFF.

The CDR3 coding sequence is TGTGCCAGCAGTGAAGTAGTTGTGGTCAGGGACCCTGGAAACACCATATATTTT. It is translated as CASSEVVVVRDPGNTIYF. The V and J genes are TRBV6-1 and TRBJ1-3; tentatively, D is TRBD1 (5 bases). Trimming shortened V by 1 base and J by 2 bases, and 18 bases separated the two germline ends. CDR1 MNHNS and CDR2 SASEGT come from the germline V gene. The CDR3 runs 18 residues.

The V call is TRBV2, the J call TRBJ2-1, with D possibly TRBD2 on 6 matching bases. Trimming took 5 bases from V and 6 from J, leaving 20 bases between them. The CDR3 totals 16 residues. Per germline, CDR1 SNHLY and CDR2 FYNNEI. The CDR3, as DNA: TGTGCCAGCAGTCACCCGGGACTGATCCTCGGCAATGAGCAGTTCTTC. It is translated as CASSHPGLILGNEQFF. Looking up the rest from reference TRBV2 and TRBJ2-1 gives the full variable domain: EPEVTQTPSHQVTQMGQEVILRCVPISNHLYFYWYRQILGQKVEFLVSFYNNEISEKSEIFDDQFSVERPDGSNFTLKIRSTKLEDSAMYFCASSHPGLILGNEQFFGPGTRLTVL.

The chain combines TRBV4-1 with TRBJ2-6; D is uncertain. Trimming took 4 bases from V and 2 from J, leaving 9 bases between them. From germline, CDR1 is MGHRA and CDR2 YSYEKL. The length of the CDR3 is 15 residues. The CDR3 spells CASSLLGAGANVLTF. The CDR3 coding sequence is TGCGCCAGCAGCCTCCTTGGAGCTGGGGCCAACGTCCTGACTTTC.

In the case of this clone: A far larger clone is just one base off, so this is likely a read error. In the same sample, other DNA sequences code for this CDR3. The chain recombines TRBV11-2 with TRBJ2-1, with 10 bases identical to TRBD2. The germline V gene has CDR1 SGHAT and CDR2 FQNNGV. This CDR3 is 16 amino acids long. J gave up 0 bases and V 4 bases, and 3 bases lay outside the gene matches. This CDR3 reads CASSSRTSGSYNEQFF. CDR3 nucleotides: TGTGCCAGCAGCTCGCGGACTAGCGGCTCCTACAATGAGCAGTTCTTC.

The CDR3 loop reads CASSLDEGTSWYEQYF. The CDR3, as DNA: TGTGCCAGCAGCTTGGACGAAGGGACCTCCTGGTACGAGCAGTACTTC. The chain uses TRBV7-7 and TRBJ2-7; the D call may be TRBD1 or TRBD2 (5 bases each). The CDR3 contains 16 residues. V lost 3 bases, J lost 4 bases, and 19 bases lay in between. Germline values: CDR1 SSHAT, CDR2 FNYEAQ (reference sequence).

A note on this clone: This same CDR3 is encoded by further DNA sequences in the sample. The gene calls are TRBV28 and TRBJ2-2; D is unclear. The CDR3 sequence is 12 residues long. V was shortened by 3 bases and J by 4 bases, with 3 bases between the two germline ends. Germline values: CDR1 MDHEN, CDR2 SYDVKM. The CDR3 loop reads CASSFGTGELFF. Here the CDR3 DNA reads TGTGCCAGCAGTTTTGGCACCGGGGAGCTGTTTTTT.

Regarding this clone: A far larger clone is only one base removed, so a read error is likely. The chain recombines TRBV11-2 with TRBJ1-1; D gene uncertain. CDR1 is SGHAT, CDR2 FQNNGV, per germline. This CDR3 comprises 13 residues. CDR3: CACSLWGNTEAFF. In DNA, the CDR3 is TGTGCCTGCAGCTTGTGGGGAAACACTGAAGCTTTCTTT.

This chain uses TRBV30 with TRBJ2-1; TRBD1 might be the D (5 bases). Germline V CDR1 and CDR2: GTSNPN, SVGIG (reference sequence). The V end lost 5 bases, the J end lost 4 bases, and 12 bases lay between the germline ends. The CDR3 extends over 13 amino acids. CDR3 sequence reads: CAWGAVRYNEQFF. Written as DNA, the CDR3 is TGTGCCTGGGGGGCGGTGAGATACAATGAGCAGTTCTTC.

This clone is a singleton in its sample. This chain connects TRBV7-2 to TRBJ2-1, with 8 bases matching TRBD2. The CDR3 is made up of 15 amino acids. Germline V gene sequence: CDR1 SGHTA, CDR2 FQGNSA. V gave up 5 bases and J gave up 4 bases; unmatched junction bases: 7. The CDR3: CASSQLADTYNEQFF. CDR3 in DNA: TGTGCCAGCAGCCAACTAGCGGACACTTACAATGAGCAGTTCTTC. The full variable domain, rest sourced from reference TRBV7-2 and TRBJ2-1, is GAGVSQSPSNKVTEKGKDVELRCDPISGHTALYWYRQSLGQGLEFLIYFQGNSAPDKSGLPSDRFSAERTGGSVSTLTIQRTQQEDSAVYLCASSQLADTYNEQFFGPGTRLTVL.

The chain combines TRBV6-5 with TRBJ2-7, with D perhaps TRBD1 or TRBD2 (7 bases each). Trimming removed 5 bases at V and 3 bases at J, with 14 bases between. Germline-derived CDR1 and CDR2 are MNHEY and SVGAGI. The CDR3 has 14 amino acids. CDR3 residues: CASSPRGGDYEQYV. Written as DNA, the CDR3 is TGTGCCAGCAGTCCCAGGGGGGGAGACTACGAGCAGTACGTC.